These 18 T cell receptor beta chains share one sample of origin, sequenced in a study of T cells in women clearing cervical HPV infection. Profiling relied on immunoSEQ multiplex PCR, and the TCRdb table lists in-frame clones only, not all of them. The listing records 36,000 or so clones. The source material was blood buffy coat. These receptors were taken from a woman between 18 and 75 years old with a cervical HPV16 infection that either progressed to CIN3+ or cleared (not recorded which).

About this clone itself: The CDR3 extends 3 residues past the end of the read, so its final part is completed from the germline J gene. The chain joins TRBV7-2 to TRBJ2-1; 11 positions agree with TRBD1. With 2 bases clipped from V and 8 bases from J, the junction kept 5 bases outside the gene matches. Germline CDR1 is SGHTA and CDR2 is FQGNSA. The CDR3 extends over 15 amino acids. The CDR3 protein is CASSLRDRGSDEQFF. The sequenced part of the CDR3 DNA is TGTGCCAGCAGCTTACGGGACAGGGGGTCGGATGAG. Using reference TRBV7-2 and TRBJ2-1 for the parts outside the CDR3, the full variable domain is GAGVSQSPSNKVTEKGKDVELRCDPISGHTALYWYRQSLGQGLEFLIYFQGNSAPDKSGLPSDRFSAERTGGSVSTLTIQRTQQEDSAVYLCASSLRDRGSDEQFFGPGTRLTVL.

Comments on this clone: The sequenced fragment ends 3 residues before the CDR3 boundary, so the rest is inferred from the germline J gene. The chain recombines TRBV18 with TRBJ2-4; tentative D call: TRBD1 (6 bases). CDR1 is KGHSH, CDR2 LQKENI, per germline. CDR3 length equals 15 residues. The DNA read from the CDR3 is TGTGCCAGCTCACCACCCGGGACAAAGAGGGATGGT. It specifies CASSPPGTKRDG. The whole CDR3 sequence is CASSPPGTKRDGQYF.

On this clone itself: The CDR3 end falls 3 residues outside the read, so it is completed with the germline J gene. V is TRBV30 and J is TRBJ1-1, with TRBD1 identical over 7 bases. The germline CDR1 and CDR2 sequences are GTSNPN and SVGIG (reference sequence). CDR3 length equals 14 residues. Trimming at V came to 0 bases and at J to 4 bases, leaving 5 bases not matched to a gene. Incomplete CDR3 DNA: TGTGCCTGGAGTGTTGAGGGGGCCTTCACTGAA. Translating it yields CAWSVEGAFTE. The whole CDR3 protein is CAWSVEGAFTEAFF.

On this clone itself: With the read ending 3 residues before the CDR3 end, the germline J gene is used to fill in that end. J is TRBJ2-3 and V is TRBV20-1; the D gene is possibly TRBD1 (5 bases). The CDR3 has 12 amino acids. Germline-derived CDR1 and CDR2 are DFQATT and SNEGSKA (reference sequence). This CDR3 is CSASLGVETQYF. Partial CDR3 DNA: TGCAGTGCTAGTTTAGGGGTAGAGACG.

Turning to this clone: Read coverage stops 3 residues before the CDR3 terminus; the germline J gene supplies the remainder. The chain joins TRBV29-1 to TRBJ1-4; D call uncertain. The CDR3 is 13 residues long. CDR1 and CDR2 from the germline V gene are SQVTM and ANQGSEA. Trimming removed 5 bases from V and 0 bases from J, with 7 bases in between. The sequenced CDR3 bases are TGCAGCGTTACACAGACAACTAATGAAAAA. Its translation: CSVTQTTNEK. The entire CDR3 is CSVTQTTNEKLFF.

In the case of this clone: The CDR3 extends 3 residues past the end of the read, so its final part is completed from the germline J gene. V gene TRBV20-1 combines with J gene TRBJ2-3, with D possibly matching TRBD2 (5 bases). From germline, CDR1 is DFQATT and CDR2 SNEGSKA (reference sequence). The CDR3 runs to 12 residues. The CDR3 bases that were read are TGCAGTGCTACAACTAGTGGCGAGACG. It is translated as CSATTSGET. In full, the CDR3 reads CSATTSGETQYF.

Worth noting for this clone: The read ends 3 residues shy of where the CDR3 ends; the end is completed using the germline J gene. This chain joins TRBV19 and TRBJ2-2; D gene uncertain. Germline assignment: CDR1 LNHDA and CDR2 SQIVND (reference sequence). This CDR3 is 13 amino acids long. The CDR3: CAVSGSYNSPLFF. The part of the CDR3 DNA that was read is TGTGCCGTATCGGGTTCTTATAATTCGCCG.

With respect to this clone: Germline and junction disagree at one end, which may indicate a read error. Read data end 3 residues before the CDR3 end; the end is taken from the germline J gene. Other DNA sequences in the same sample also yield this CDR3. The V call is TRBV30, the J call TRBJ1-3; the D gene is possibly TRBD1 (5 bases). The CDR3 length is 19 residues. Germline CDR1 is GTSNPN and CDR2 is SVGIG (reference sequence). Partial CDR3 DNA: TGTGCCTGGAGTCCGCTTTGGGGCAGACCACCATTCTCTGGAAACACG. This encodes CAWSPLWGRPPFSGNT. The whole CDR3 sequence reads CAWSPLWGRPPFSGNTIYF.

As for this clone: The read comes to an end 3 residues before the CDR3 does, leaving the germline J gene to fill in the end. The rearrangement uses TRBV29-1 and TRBJ1-1, with D hard to call. CDR3 length equals 12 residues. The germline V and J ends were trimmed by 4 bases and 1 base, with 7 bases remaining between them. CDR1 is SQVTM and CDR2 is ANQGSEA in the germline V gene. The DNA read from the CDR3 is TGCAGCGTTGTAAAGGGGAACACTGAA. The encoded protein is CSVVKGNTE. The entire CDR3 protein reads CSVVKGNTEAFF.

A note on this clone: The CDR3 extends 3 residues past the end of the read, so its final part is completed from the germline J gene. The rearrangement links TRBV13 to TRBJ2-3; weak D call: TRBD2 (7 bases). The CDR3 is made up of 17 amino acids. From germline, CDR1 is PRHDT and CDR2 FYEKMQ (reference sequence). The CDR3 sequence: CASSMTFGGRGSETQYF. The covered CDR3 bases are TGTGCCAGCAGCATGACCTTCGGGGGGCGCGGGTCGGAGACG. Full variable domain (outside the CDR3, taken from reference TRBV13 and TRBJ2-3): AAGVIQSPRHLIKEKRETATLKCYPIPRHDTVYWYQQGPGQDPQFLISFYEKMQSDKGSIPDRFSAQQFSDYHSELNMSSLELGDSALYFCASSMTFGGRGSETQYFGPGTRLTVL.

On this clone itself: The CDR3 end lies 3 residues beyond the end of the read and is filled in from the germline J gene. The chain joins TRBV30 to TRBJ1-2; TRBD1 agrees at 9 bases. After removal of 2 bases from V and 7 bases from J, the junction contained 14 bases not matched to a gene. The CDR3 consists of 16 residues. In germline, CDR1 is GTSNPN, CDR2 SVGIG (reference sequence). CDR3 DNA (partial): TGTGCCTGGAGTTTCTCTCCGGGACAGGGTACGGTTGGC. It codes for CAWSFSPGQGTVG. The CDR3 reads in full as CAWSFSPGQGTVGYTF.

A remark on this clone: The read terminates 3 residues ahead of where the CDR3 ends, so the germline J gene completes it. The chain is built from TRBV6-2 or TRBV6-3 and TRBJ1-2, with D unresolved. Germline-derived CDR1 and CDR2 are MNHEY and SVGEGT. This CDR3 has 15 residues. The DNA read from the CDR3 is TGTGCCAGCAGTTACAAGAGGCTAGCGGCAGATACC. Its translation is CASSYKRLAADT. The CDR3 as a whole reads CASSYKRLAADTYTF.

Turning to this clone: The CDR3 end lies 3 residues beyond the end of the read and is filled in from the germline J gene. V usage is TRBV6-2 or TRBV6-3 and J usage is TRBJ1-1; D might be TRBD1 (5 bases). The CDR3 contains 14 residues. V shed 2 bases and J shed 4 bases, with 11 bases lying between them. CDR1 MNHEY and CDR2 SVGEGT come from the germline V gene. CDR3 sequence: CASSYPGGGTEAFF. The CDR3 DNA, read in part, is TGTGCCAGCAGTTACCCCGGGGGGGGCACTGAA.

The CDR3 DNA, read in part, is TGTGCCAGCAGAGCGACAGGGGGAAGCTATGGC. The encoded protein is CASRATGGSYG. The full CDR3 reads CASRATGGSYGYTF. The rearrangement uses TRBV6-2 or TRBV6-3 and TRBJ1-2; TRBD1 agrees at 9 bases. Read data end 3 residues before the CDR3 end; the end is taken from the germline J gene. V dropped 6 bases and J dropped 4; count of bases not matched to a gene: 6. Per germline, CDR1 MNHEY and CDR2 SVGEGT. This CDR3 contains 14 residues.

In the case of this clone: The junction does not match germline at one end; this may be a read error. CDR3 loop: CASSPFRGVQANHPQHF. The sequenced part of the CDR3 DNA is TGTGCCAGCTCACCGTTCCGGGGGGTTCAGGCGAATCATCCC. The rearrangement uses TRBV18 and TRBJ1-5, with D possibly being TRBD1 (5 bases). The read ends 3 residues before the CDR3 terminus; that terminus is restored from the germline J gene. There are 17 residues in the CDR3. Germline V gene lookup returns CDR1 KGHSH and CDR2 LQKENI.

The part of the CDR3 DNA that was read is TGCAGTGCTGGACAGGGGTTAGGAGAGACG. This codes for CSAGQGLGET. The entire CDR3 is CSAGQGLGETQYF. The chain carries TRBV20-1 and TRBJ2-3; 9 positions agree with TRBD1. The read ends 3 residues early relative to the CDR3; the germline J gene fills the gap. The CDR3 contains 13 residues. CDR1 is DFQATT, CDR2 SNEGSKA, per germline (reference sequence).

To note about this clone: The CDR3 end is not reached by the read, which stops 3 residues before it; the germline J gene fills it in. The genes are TRBV6-1 and TRBJ2-2; tentatively, D is TRBD1 or TRBD2 (7 bases each). CDR1 is MNHNS and CDR2 is SASEGT in the germline V gene. V lost 6 bases, J lost 4 bases, and 21 bases lay in between. The CDR3 is made up of 17 amino acids. The CDR3 spells CASREYRQGGITGELFF. The covered CDR3 bases are TGTGCCAGCAGGGAATATCGACAGGGAGGGATCACCGGGGAG.

The CDR3 DNA, read in part, is TGTGCCAGCAGCGGAACCGGGGGTCCGCGCAATGAG. Residues: CASSGTGGPRNE. The full CDR3 sequence reads CASSGTGGPRNEQFF. This sequence joins TRBV25-1 and TRBJ2-1, with D possibly being TRBD2 (6 bases). Read sequence stops 3 residues before the CDR3 end, and the germline J gene provides the missing end. This CDR3 contains 15 residues. Germline V gene data show CDR1 as MGHDK and CDR2 as SYGVNS. The V end lost 6 bases, the J end lost 6 bases, and 18 bases lay between the germline ends.